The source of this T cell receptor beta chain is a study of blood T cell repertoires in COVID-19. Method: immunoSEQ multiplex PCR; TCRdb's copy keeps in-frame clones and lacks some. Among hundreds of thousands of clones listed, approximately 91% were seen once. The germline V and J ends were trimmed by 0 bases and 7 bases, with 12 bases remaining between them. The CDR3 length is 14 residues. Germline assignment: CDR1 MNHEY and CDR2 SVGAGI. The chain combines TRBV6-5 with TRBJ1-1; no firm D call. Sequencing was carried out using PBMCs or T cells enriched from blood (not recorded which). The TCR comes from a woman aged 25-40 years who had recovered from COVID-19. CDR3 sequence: CASSYSAESGEAFF. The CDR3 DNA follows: TGTGCCAGCAGTTACTCGGCGGAGTCGGGTGAAGCTTTCTTT.